The sequence of this T cell receptor beta chain was determined in a study of T cells in localized non-small cell lung cancer. The study, taken as a whole, reports: Median about 56 top-100 tumor clones were shared with paired adjacent lung. Adjacent uninvolved lung had the highest clonality, suggesting focused antigen responses.

Sequenced by immunoSEQ multiplex PCR; TCRdb stores in-frame clones only, minus some. The sample records 45,000 to 60,000 clones, 75% to 90% being singletons. V was pared by 5 bases and J by 8 bases, with 15 bases between. The CDR3 sequence is 14 residues long. Germline CDR1 MNHNS, CDR2 SASEGT. This clone was seen once. Its antigen is not identified. The receptor was derived from a woman between 40 and 69 years old with stage I lung adenocarcinoma. The specimen was peripheral blood, collected before any cancer treatment. The J gene is TRBJ1-4, the V gene TRBV6-1, with D perhaps TRBD1 (5 bases). CDR3: CASSRRERGEKLFF. CDR3 in DNA: TGTGCCAGCAGTCGCAGGGAGCGGGGGGAAAAACTGTTTTTT.